These 12 T cell receptor beta chains were sequenced from one sample in a study of shared clonotypes between healthy human individuals. Repertoires were generated with immunoSEQ multiplex PCR, while TCRdb's copy carries only in-frame clones and drops some. The sample shows nearly 1,000,000 clones, less than 85% of them seen only once. The sample taken for sequencing was memory CD4+ T cells sorted from blood. Documented subset: CD45RA-negative fraction. The origin of the receptors is a man between 18 and 35 years old in good health.

The genes are TRBV19 and TRBJ2-3; 9 bases map to TRBD2. Germline CDR1 and CDR2: LNHDA and SQIVND (reference sequence). V was clipped by 4 bases and J by 6 bases; unmatched bases: 8. The CDR3 has 15 amino acids. CDR3 sequence reads: CASSTAGGPGDTQYF. In DNA form, the CDR3 reads TGTGCCAGTAGTACGGCGGGAGGGCCAGGTGATACGCAGTATTTT. The whole variable domain, remainder taken from reference TRBV19 and TRBJ2-3, is DGGITQSPKYLFRKEGQNVTLSCEQNLNHDAMYWYRQDPGQGLRLIYYSQIVNDFQKGDIAEGYSVSREKKESFPLTVTSAQKNPTAFYLCASSTAGGPGDTQYFGPGTRLTVL.

The rearrangement links TRBV29-1 to TRBJ2-5; D unclear. With the DNA end fitting TRBJ2-7 better, the J assignment may be wrong. Per germline, CDR1 SQVTM and CDR2 ANQGSEA. The CDR3 is made up of 13 amino acids. CDR3 in amino acids: CSAHPDGGNEQYF. The CDR3, as DNA: TGCAGCGCCCATCCGGATGGTGGAAACGAGCAGTACTTC.

The chain links TRBV29-1 to TRBJ2-2; TRBD2 is a possible D gene (6 bases). In germline, CDR1 is SQVTM, CDR2 ANQGSEA. The CDR3 consists of 12 residues. Between the trimmed V and J ends, which lost 6 bases and 7 bases, there was a span of 12 bases. The CDR3 protein is CSVGGPGGELFF. The CDR3 nucleotides are TGCAGCGTAGGAGGGCCGGGCGGGGAGCTGTTTTTT.

The rearrangement joins TRBV27 to TRBJ1-6; TRBD1 matches 8 bases. Germline loops: CDR1 MNHEY, CDR2 SMNVEV (reference sequence). V lost 4 bases to trimming and J lost 8 bases; unmatched junction nucleotides: 7. This CDR3 spans 15 amino acids. The CDR3 DNA reads as TGTGCCAGCAGTTCGACAGGGGAAAATTATTCACCCCTCCACTTT. Residues: CASSSTGENYSPLHF.

This clone was seen more than once but under ten times. V is TRBV10-3 and J is TRBJ2-7, with TRBD2 identical over 7 bases. V was clipped by 4 bases and J by 4 bases; unmatched bases: 10. The CDR3 consists of 15 residues. From germline, CDR1 is ENHRY and CDR2 SYGVKD. This CDR3 is CAISGVGEGRYEQYF. In nucleotides, the CDR3 is TGTGCCATCAGTGGAGTAGGGGAGGGGAGGTACGAGCAGTACTTC.

The gene calls are TRBV7-2 and TRBJ2-7; no definite D call. CDR3 length equals 12 residues. Germline lookup yields CDR1 SGHTA and CDR2 FQGNSA. The V and J ends lost 5 bases and 2 bases respectively, with 7 bases between them. The DNA of the CDR3 is TGTGCCAGCAGCCCGAAGCCCTACGAGCAGTACTTC. As protein: CASSPKPYEQYF.

The table lists this clone with many counts. This sequence joins TRBV15 and TRBJ1-1; tentative D call: TRBD1 (5 bases). In germline, CDR1 is LNHNV, CDR2 YYDKDF (reference sequence). This CDR3 has 17 amino acids. With 1 base removed from V and 3 bases from J, the gap between germline ends came to 18 bases. In DNA form, the CDR3 reads TGTGCCACCAGCAGAGGGACATTTCCCAGCTCGTACACTGAAGCTTTCTTT. Translating it yields CATSRGTFPSSYTEAFF.

The J gene is TRBJ1-5, the V gene TRBV28, with no clear D. Germline CDR1 MDHEN, CDR2 SYDVKM. V was shortened by 6 bases and J by 2 bases, with 8 bases between the two germline ends. The CDR3 is made up of 13 amino acids. CDR3 sequence reads: CASRYTGNQPQHF. DNA for the CDR3: TGTGCCAGCAGGTACACGGGCAATCAGCCCCAGCATTTT.

The gene calls are TRBV12-5 and TRBJ2-2, with D possibly TRBD2 on 6 matching bases. The germline CDR1 and CDR2 sequences are LGHNT and FRNRAP. V was pared by 2 bases and J by 6 bases, with 10 bases between. The CDR3 extends over 14 amino acids. The CDR3 spells CASGLTGEAGELFF. In DNA form, the CDR3 reads TGTGCTAGTGGTTTGACGGGAGAGGCCGGGGAGCTGTTTTTT.

This clone was counted only a few times. This chain links TRBV30 with TRBJ2-5; D is possibly TRBD1 (6 bases). V was shortened by 3 bases and J by 5 bases, with 16 bases between the two germline ends. Germline CDR1 and CDR2: GTSNPN and SVGIG (reference sequence). The CDR3 has 14 amino acids. Written as DNA, the CDR3 is TGTGCCTGGAGCTGGACAGCTCCTACGGAGACCCAGTACTTC. Translated, it gives CAWSWTAPTETQYF.

J is TRBJ2-7 and V is TRBV5-1, with TRBD1 matching over 7 bases. Losses at the gene ends were 2 bases for V and 5 bases for J; bases not matched to a gene: 10. The CDR3 has 15 residues. Germline CDR1 reads SGHRS; CDR2 reads YFSETQ. The CDR3 is CASSLVGSTGDEQYF. As DNA, the CDR3 is TGCGCCAGCAGCTTAGTCGGATCAACAGGGGACGAGCAGTACTTC.

The chain employs TRBV5-6 and TRBJ2-7; no clear D gene. There are 12 residues in the CDR3. Germline V gene sequence: CDR1 SGHDT, CDR2 YYEEEE. Trimming took off 1 base at V and 4 bases at J, with 6 bases between the two ends. CDR3 sequence (DNA): TGTGCCAGCAGCTTGCCTACGTACGAGCAGTACTTC. Translation: CASSLPTYEQYF.